What follows are 2 T cell receptor beta chains derived from one specimen sequenced in a study of blood T cells in healthy people across ages. Alongside a J-beta primer mix, a sample-barcoded 5' primer served in a second PCR lasting roughly 6 to 12 cycles. TCRdb processed the 5' RACE reads anew with MiXCR; each CDR3 protein has one entry. Here the sample spans 750,000 to 950,000 distinct CDR3 sequences, about 48% being singletons. Specimen: blood. The origin of the receptors is an elderly man in good health.

In its sample, this clonotype was seen a few times. CDR3 nucleotides: TGTGCCAGCAGCGCTCCGACAGGAGGGGATGGCTACACCTTC. Amino acids: CASSAPTGGDGYTF. The rearrangement uses TRBV9 and TRBJ1-2, with D possibly matching TRBD1 (6 bases). V shed 3 bases and J shed 6 bases, with 15 bases lying between them. The CDR3 length is 14 residues. The germline V gene encodes CDR1 SGDLS and CDR2 YYNGEE.

V gene TRBV12-3 or TRBV12-4 combines with J gene TRBJ1-2, with a tentative D call TRBD1 (5 bases). V was pared by 6 bases and J by 0 bases, with 14 bases between. The CDR3 sequence is 15 residues long. This chain's CDR3 is CASSRQTRANYGYTF. CDR3 coding DNA: TGTGCCAGCAGCAGACAGACCAGAGCTAACTATGGCTACACCTTC.